A selection of T cell receptor beta chains follows, all from one sample in a study of OX40 agonist ivuxolimab in advanced cancers. Clones were sequenced by immunoSEQ multiplex PCR, and TCRdb holds only the in-frame ones, with some missing. The profile shows 80,000 to 100,000 clones, 80% to 90% of them singletons. Here the sequenced sample was CD4+ or CD8+ T cells sorted from blood, taken in a trial of the OX40 agonist ivuxolimab. The receptor source for this set is an adult with an advanced solid tumor such as melanoma, head and neck, liver or kidney cancer. The CDR3 runs from the conserved cysteine through the conserved F or W. D genes are given only for firm matches. Only some rows state a clone size, as once, few, many or a class for expanded clones.

J gene	V gene	clone size	CDR3 length	D gene	CDR3 protein	CDR3 DNA
TRBJ1-2	TRBV11-3	-	15	TRBD1	CASSFTGGANYGYTF	TGTGCCAGCAGCTTTACAGGGGGCGCCAACTATGGCTACACCTTC
TRBJ2-3	TRBV4-1	-	16	-	CASSQDGQGRGNTQYF	TGCGCCAGCAGCCAAGATGGGCAGGGGAGGGGGAATACGCAGTATTTT
TRBJ2-3	TRBV7-3	-	13	-	CASSEISTDTQYF	TGTGCCAGCAGCGAAATTAGCACAGATACGCAGTATTTT
TRBJ1-2	TRBV19	-	12	TRBD1	CASRGQNYGYTF	TGTGCCAGTAGGGGACAGAACTATGGCTACACCTTC
TRBJ2-1	TRBV6-5	-	14	-	CASSYPGSYNEQFF	TGTGCCAGCAGTTACCCGGGATCCTACAATGAGCAGTTCTTC
TRBJ2-3	TRBV27	-	15	-	CASREGRRGGDTQYF	TGTGCCAGCAGGGAGGGAAGGAGGGGGGGAGATACGCAGTATTTT
TRBJ2-6	TRBV5-4	once	15	-	CASSLQISGANVLTF	TGTGCCAGCAGCTTGCAGATCTCTGGGGCCAACGTCCTGACTTTC
TRBJ2-7	TRBV30	-	11	-	CAWSMGPGWYF	TGTGCCTGGAGCATGGGACCCGGTTGGTACTTC
TRBJ2-7	TRBV6-5	-	15	-	CASSYSSENYYEQYF	TGTGCCAGCAGTTACTCGAGCGAGAATTACTACGAGCAGTACTTC
TRBJ1-1	TRBV9	-	17	-	CASSVGGKAGANTEAFF	TGTGCCAGCAGCGTAGGGGGTAAGGCCGGGGCGAACACTGAAGCTTTCTTT
TRBJ1-1	TRBV5-1	-	14	-	CASSSTGGVTEAFF	TGCGCCAGCAGCTCTACTGGGGGGGTCACTGAAGCTTTCTTT
TRBJ1-5	TRBV4-1	-	15	TRBD1	CASSQAGQGNQPQHF	TGCGCCAGCAGCCAAGCGGGACAGGGAAATCAGCCCCAGCATTTT
TRBJ1-2	TRBV5-8	once	14	-	CASSLWGPNYGYTF	TGTGCCAGCAGCTTGTGGGGCCCGAACTATGGCTACACCTTC
TRBJ1-2	TRBV9	few	13	-	CASSDRTEYGYTF	TGTGCCAGCAGCGACCGGACAGAATATGGCTACACCTTC
TRBJ2-1	TRBV6-6	-	16	TRBD2	CASSYSTGGGWNEQFF	TGTGCCAGCAGTTACTCGACGGGGGGGGGCTGGAATGAGCAGTTCTTC
TRBJ1-2	TRBV5-1	-	15	-	CASRYSSGANYGYTF	TGCGCCAGCAGGTACTCGTCGGGGGCGAACTATGGCTACACCTTC
TRBJ2-1	TRBV6-1	-	15	TRBD2	CASSEGGGSYNEQFF	TGTGCCAGCAGTGAAGGGGGAGGGTCCTACAATGAGCAGTTCTTC
TRBJ1-5	TRBV19	-	14	-	CASKGSPGLQPQHF	TGTGCCAGTAAGGGGTCACCGGGCCTTCAGCCCCAGCATTTT
TRBJ1-2	TRBV7-8	-	14	-	CASSPGQIGAAYTF	TGTGCCAGCAGCCCAGGACAGATCGGGGCTGCCTACACCTTC
TRBJ1-5	TRBV4-1	-	17	TRBD1	CASSQVAGQGARQPQHF	TGCGCCAGCAGCCAAGTTGCGGGACAGGGGGCAAGGCAGCCCCAGCATTTT
TRBJ1-2	TRBV7-9	-	13	-	CASSLAGTNGYTF	TGTGCCAGCAGCTTAGCCGGGACGAACGGCTACACCTTC
TRBJ2-1	TRBV12-5	once	14	TRBD1	CASGPGTAYNEQFF	TGTGCTAGTGGTCCTGGGACAGCCTACAATGAGCAGTTCTTC
TRBJ1-1	TRBV6-6	-	12	-	CASREMNTEAFF	TGTGCCAGCAGGGAAATGAACACTGAAGCTTTCTTT
TRBJ2-2	TRBV5-1	-	19	TRBD2	CASSLALGLAGLNTGELFF	TGCGCCAGCAGCTTGGCCTTGGGACTAGCGGGACTCAACACCGGGGAGCTGTTTTTT
TRBJ2-7	TRBV6-7	-	15	TRBD1	CASSLGTGSSYEQYF	TGTGCCAGCAGCTTGGGGACAGGAAGCTCCTACGAGCAGTACTTC
TRBJ1-1	TRBV6-6	-	14	-	CASSQLTGHTEAFF	TGTGCCAGCAGTCAACTTACAGGGCACACTGAAGCTTTCTTT
TRBJ2-2	TRBV6-4	-	13	-	CASSRTGTGELFF	TGTGCCAGCAGTCGTACAGGCACCGGGGAGCTGTTTTTT
TRBJ1-4	TRBV10-3	-	14	TRBD1	CATGQGPTNEKLFF	TGTGCCACCGGACAGGGCCCAACTAATGAAAAACTGTTTTTT
TRBJ2-7	TRBV10-1	-	15	TRBD1	CASSDPGTGGYEQYF	TGCGCCAGCAGTGACCCCGGGACAGGGGGCTACGAGCAGTACTTC
TRBJ1-6	TRBV30	-	15	-	CAWSVRGTGGAPLHF	TGTGCCTGGAGTGTACGGGGGACGGGGGGAGCTCCCCTCCACTTT
TRBJ1-5	TRBV10-3	-	15	-	CAIPCRVISNQPQHF	TGTGCCATCCCATGCCGAGTGATTAGCAATCAGCCCCAGCATTTT
TRBJ2-3	TRBV10-3	-	15	-	CAISYSGFVTDTQYF	TGTGCCATCAGCTACAGCGGGTTTGTAACAGATACGCAGTATTTT
TRBJ2-7	TRBV27	-	13	-	CASSWAGPYEQYF	TGTGCCAGCAGTTGGGCAGGTCCCTACGAGCAGTACTTC
TRBJ2-1	TRBV9	-	12	-	CASRQGGNEQFF	TGTGCCAGCAGACAGGGCGGTAATGAGCAGTTCTTC
TRBJ2-7	TRBV4-2	few	15	TRBD2	CASSQELAGNYEQYF	TGTGCCAGCAGCCAAGAGCTAGCGGGGAACTACGAGCAGTACTTC
TRBJ1-5	TRBV25-1	-	17	-	CASSEYHRSDRREPQHF	TGTGCCAGCAGTGAATATCACCGTTCCGACAGGCGGGAGCCCCAGCATTTT
TRBJ2-5	TRBV6-5	-	14	TRBD1	CASSLGQLQETQYF	TGTGCCAGCAGCCTGGGACAGTTGCAAGAGACCCAGTACTTC
TRBJ1-1	TRBV4-2	-	18	-	CASSQDPPHRGPTGEAFF	TGTGCCAGCAGCCAAGACCCCCCCCACCGTGGCCCGACTGGTGAAGCTTTCTTT
TRBJ1-5	TRBV19	-	17	-	CASSLHLGIYSNQPQHF	TGTGCCAGTAGTCTCCATCTGGGAATTTATAGCAATCAGCCCCAGCATTTT
TRBJ2-1	TRBV11-2	once	13	-	CASSLGEVNEQFF	TGTGCCAGCAGCTTAGGAGAGGTCAATGAGCAGTTCTTC
TRBJ1-3	TRBV5-1	-	16	-	CASSLAGGASGNTIYF	TGCGCCAGCAGCTTGGCCGGGGGGGCCTCTGGAAACACCATATATTTT
TRBJ1-4	TRBV6-6	-	15	-	CASSYPRGGTEKLFF	TGTGCCAGCAGTTACCCGAGGGGGGGTACTGAAAAACTGTTTTTT
TRBJ2-7	TRBV27	-	17	TRBD2	CASSLLSPLAGGYEQYF	TGTGCCAGCAGTTTATTATCCCCTCTAGCGGGGGGTTACGAGCAGTACTTC
TRBJ1-4	TRBV7-9	-	13	-	CASSFAGQEKLFF	TGTGCCAGCAGCTTCGCAGGGCAGGAAAAACTGTTTTTT
TRBJ2-4	TRBV14	-	13	-	CATESRRGNIQYF	TGTGCCACCGAGAGCCGGCGGGGAAACATTCAGTACTTC
TRBJ1-1	TRBV7-3	-	11	-	CASSVNTEAFF	TGTGCCAGTTCGGTTAACACTGAAGCTTTCTTT
TRBJ2-1	TRBV4-1	once	16	-	CASSQGAPPGRDEQFF	TGCGCCAGCAGCCAAGGTGCCCCGCCAGGGCGGGATGAGCAGTTCTTC
TRBJ2-1	TRBV18	few	15	-	CASSPPGKAVNEQFF	TGTGCCAGCTCACCCCCAGGGAAAGCGGTCAATGAGCAGTTCTTC